This paragraph covers one TCR beta chain sequence. CDR3 length equals 14 residues. V lost 6 bases to trimming and J lost 2 bases, with 11 bases between them. The germline gives CDR1 MNHNS, CDR2 SASEGT. Assay used: immunoSEQ multiplex PCR; TCRdb lists only in-frame clones, some missing. The sample has some 2 million clones, approximately 95% seen once. The data derive from a study of shared clonotypes between healthy human individuals. It was CD45RO-negative cells, positively selected for CCR7, that made up naive CD8 cells, with terminally differentiated effector memory CD45RA+ cells excluded. This chain connects TRBV6-1 to TRBJ2-1; D is possibly TRBD1 (6 bases). Sequenced sample: naive CD8+ T cells sorted from blood. This clonotype was sampled from a man in his late teens or twenties in good health. CDR3 residues: CASRWDTTYNEQFF. The CDR3 bases are TGTGCCAGCAGATGGGACACAACCTACAATGAGCAGTTCTTC.